This T cell receptor beta chain is from a study of control samples from healthy donors and cancer patients. The repertoire was sequenced with immunoSEQ multiplex PCR; TCRdb's copy has only in-frame clones and lacks some. Among about 51,000 clones listed, roughly 80% were seen once. The V gene's germline CDR1 is ENHRY and CDR2 SYGVKD. The V and J ends lost 10 bases and 1 base respectively, with 14 bases between them. The CDR3 is 14 residues long. This sequence originates from a man aged 70 or older in good health. The material sequenced was blood. This chain joins TRBV10-3 and TRBJ1-5; D is uncertain. The CDR3 DNA reads as TGTGCCAACGGAGCGGACGGCAGCAATCAGCCCCAGCATTTT. Amino acid sequence: CANGADGSNQPQHF.